The 20 T cell receptor beta chains listed next were all sequenced from one sample in a study of shared clonotypes between healthy human individuals (dated by TCRdb to 2018 to 2021). The library was prepared using the immunoSEQ multiplex PCR assay. In its TCRdb copy, this immuneACCESS table keeps in-frame sequences only and misses some clones. Where compared with another copy, unresolved V genes explain less than half of these, and the others have no known cause. The sample table shows a few hundred thousand clones, and roughly 70% are seen once. The top ten hold under 13% of the sample. What was sequenced was memory CD4+ T cells sorted from blood. This sample's cell subset or site label indicates: CD45RA-negative fraction. The receptors here all came from a man aged 25-45 years in good health.

This clone appeared a single time. The chain employs TRBV7-9 and TRBJ1-3; D may be TRBD1 (6 bases). The CDR3 extends over 18 amino acids. V was cut by 5 bases and J by 0 bases, with 20 bases left in between. CDR1 SEHNR and CDR2 FQNEAQ come from the germline V gene (reference sequence). The CDR3 sequence is CASSPPPSTGLSGNTIYF. The CDR3 DNA follows: TGTGCCAGCAGCCCACCCCCCTCGACAGGACTCTCTGGAAACACCATATATTTT.

V is TRBV29-1 and J is TRBJ1-1; no firm D call. The germline gives CDR1 SQVTM, CDR2 ANQGSEA. Trimming stripped 4 bases from V and 2 bases from J, with 11 bases between. There are 13 residues in the CDR3. CDR3 bases: TGCAGCGTTGTCCTACGGCTTAACACTGAAGCTTTCTTT. Protein: CSVVLRLNTEAFF.

CDR3 region: CASSQTGRLSGNTIYF. CDR3 coding DNA: TGTGCCAGCTCTCAGACAGGTCGTCTATCTGGAAACACCATATATTTT. The rearrangement links TRBV18 to TRBJ1-3; a weak D match, TRBD1 (6 bases). CDR1 KGHSH and CDR2 LQKENI come from the germline V gene. V lost 6 bases and J 1 base, leaving 16 bases between the germline ends. This CDR3 comprises 16 residues.

The chain couples TRBV7-3 to TRBJ1-2; 8 bases align to TRBD1. Looked up from germline, CDR1 is SGHTA and CDR2 is FQGTGA. V lost 0 bases, J lost 6 bases, and 12 bases stayed unmatched. The CDR3 is made up of 17 amino acids. The CDR3 spells CASSLTHRQGTLDGYTF. As DNA, the CDR3 is TGTGCCAGCAGCTTAACACACCGACAGGGGACCCTCGATGGCTACACCTTC.

A single count supports this clone. Written as DNA, the CDR3 is TGTGCCAGCAGCTCCGAGACAGGTTATCAGCCCCAGCATTTT. Protein product: CASSSETGYQPQHF. This chain connects TRBV6-5 to TRBJ1-5; TRBD1 might be the D (6 bases). Germline CDR1 and CDR2: MNHEY and SVGAGI. This CDR3 contains 14 residues. Trimming pared 6 bases from V and 5 bases from J, leaving 14 bases between.

This chain connects TRBV25-1 to TRBJ2-1, with 13 bases matching TRBD2. In germline, CDR1 is MGHDK, CDR2 SYGVNS. This CDR3 contains 16 residues. The ends lost 4 bases at V and 7 bases at J; junction bases unmatched: 7. This chain's CDR3 is CASSARTSGRVNEQFF. Written as DNA, the CDR3 is TGTGCCAGCAGTGCCCGGACTAGCGGGAGAGTGAATGAGCAGTTCTTC.

The chain joins TRBV7-2 to TRBJ2-5; maybe TRBD1 (6 bases). CDR3 size: 17 residues. The V gene's germline CDR1 is SGHTA and CDR2 FQGNSA. V was pared by 2 bases and J by 2 bases, with 18 bases between. The CDR3 nucleotides read TGTGCCAGCAGCTTAACCGCCGGGACACCTGAGCAAGAGACCCAGTACTTC. Translating it yields CASSLTAGTPEQETQYF.

The DNA of the CDR3 is TGCGCCAGCAGCCCCCCCGGGACTAGATACAATGAGCAGTTCTTC. This translates into CASSPPGTRYNEQFF. This chain joins TRBV5-1 and TRBJ2-1, with 8 bases aligning to TRBD2. Per the germline V gene, CDR1 is SGHRS and CDR2 is YFSETQ. This CDR3 contains 15 residues. The junction had 7 bases not matched to a gene; V was cut back by 4 bases and J by 4 bases.

Comment on this clone: Other DNA sequences within the sample encode an identical CDR3. CDR3 sequence reads: CASSVSVNTEAFF. The CDR3, as DNA: TGTGCCAGCAGTGTATCAGTGAACACTGAAGCTTTCTTT. The chain employs TRBV6-4 and TRBJ1-1; unclear D gene. V was clipped by 4 bases and J by 0 bases, with 6 bases between them. Germline V gene data show CDR1 as MRHNA and CDR2 as SNTAGT. This CDR3 has 13 amino acids.

J is TRBJ2-1 and V is TRBV11-3, with D perhaps matching TRBD1 or TRBD2 (6 bases each). CDR1 is SGHNT, CDR2 YENEEA, per germline. Trimming pared 3 bases from V and 3 bases from J, leaving 12 bases between. The CDR3 sequence is 15 residues long. The CDR3 protein is CASSFGGGDYNEQFF. In DNA form, the CDR3 reads TGTGCCAGCAGCTTCGGAGGGGGTGACTACAATGAGCAGTTCTTC.

The V gene is TRBV10-3, the J gene TRBJ2-1; 16 bases map to TRBD2. The CDR3 contains 18 residues. In germline, CDR1 is ENHRY, CDR2 SYGVKD. V was clipped by 4 bases and J by 13 bases; unmatched bases: 16. Here the CDR3 reads CAISGPGTSGRALEEQFF. CDR3 DNA: TGTGCCATCAGTGGTCCCGGGACTAGCGGGAGGGCCCTGGAGGAACAGTTCTTC.

This clone was observed once. V usage is TRBV2 and J usage is TRBJ1-3; D is possibly TRBD1 (5 bases). Trimming stripped 3 bases from V and 4 bases from J, with 16 bases between. This CDR3 region has 16 residues. Germline CDR1 reads SNHLY; CDR2 reads FYNNEI. The CDR3 DNA follows: TGTGCCAGCAGTGACCCCCGGGGCCGAGGCGGAAACACCATATATTTT. Residues: CASSDPRGRGGNTIYF.

Here the CDR3 DNA reads TGTGCCAGCAGCCAAGCGGGAGTATCTGGTGAGCAGTTCTTC. Protein sequence: CASSQAGVSGEQFF. V is TRBV4-2 and J is TRBJ2-1, with D maybe TRBD2 (6 bases). The V end lost 1 base, the J end lost 9 bases, and 13 bases lay between the germline ends. This CDR3 has 14 residues. The germline CDR1 and CDR2 sequences are LGHNA and YNFKEQ.

The chain couples TRBV9 to TRBJ2-1; 8 bases are a match to TRBD2. The CDR3 has 15 residues. The trim removed 0 bases at V and 6 bases at J, leaving 5 bases unmatched. Germline CDR1 SGDLS, CDR2 YYNGEE. The CDR3 protein is CASSVGMRGANEQFF. The CDR3 DNA is TGTGCCAGCAGCGTAGGTATGCGGGGGGCCAATGAGCAGTTCTTC.

This chain joins TRBV5-1 and TRBJ2-6; 10 bases are a match to TRBD2. The V gene's germline CDR1 is SGHRS and CDR2 YFSETQ. The CDR3 has 20 amino acids. After removal of 3 bases from V and 0 bases from J, the junction contained 12 bases not matched to a gene. The chain's CDR3 is CASSSPTAGGPFSGANVLTF. CDR3 in DNA: TGCGCCAGCAGCTCCCCCACAGCGGGAGGGCCCTTCTCTGGGGCCAACGTCCTGACTTTC.

The CDR3 nucleotides are TGTGCCAGCAGCTTACAGGGCAGCGAAACCGGGGAGCTGTTTTTT. This translates into CASSLQGSETGELFF. The chain is built from TRBV5-5 and TRBJ2-2; maybe TRBD1 (6 bases). V was pared by 2 bases and J by 5 bases, with 13 bases between. The CDR3 covers 15 residues. Germline lookup yields CDR1 SGHKS and CDR2 YYEKEE (reference sequence).

CDR3: CASGRGQETQYF. CDR3 nucleotide sequence: TGTGCCAGCGGCCGGGGACAAGAGACCCAGTACTTC. The chain joins TRBV11-2 to TRBJ2-5; maybe TRBD2 (5 bases). The CDR3 totals 12 residues. Trimming shortened V by 8 bases and J by 2 bases, and 9 bases separated the two germline ends. Germline CDR1 and CDR2: SGHAT and FQNNGV.

CDR3 coding DNA: TGTGCCAGCAGTGAGGCGTGGGGGCTAGATACGCAGTATTTT. It translates to CASSEAWGLDTQYF. The rearrangement joins TRBV6-4 to TRBJ2-3; a weak D match, TRBD1 (6 bases). Looked up from germline, CDR1 is MRHNA and CDR2 is SNTAGT. Between the trimmed V and J ends, which lost 3 bases and 5 bases, there was a span of 12 bases. The CDR3 has 14 amino acids.

The chain carries TRBV18 and TRBJ1-3; TRBD1 is a possible D gene (5 bases). Trimming left V 2 bases short and J 8 bases short, with 13 bases between. This CDR3 is built from 14 residues. CDR1 KGHSH and CDR2 LQKENI come from the germline V gene. In DNA form, the CDR3 reads TGTGCCAGCTCACCAGGGACCGGCGGAGACACCATATATTTT. As protein: CASSPGTGGDTIYF. The entire variable domain, with the rest obtained from reference TRBV18 and TRBJ1-3, is as follows: NAGVMQNPRHLVRRRGQEARLRCSPMKGHSHVYWYRQLPEEGLKFMVYLQKENIIDESGMPKERFSAEFPKEGPSILRIQQVVRGDSAAYFCASSPGTGGDTIYFGEGSWLTVV.

This clone was seen only once. The chain is built from TRBV5-1 and TRBJ2-7; possibly TRBD2 for D (7 bases). Trimming left V 4 bases short and J 7 bases short, with 27 bases between. CDR3 size: 17 residues. Germline CDR1 and CDR2: SGHRS and YFSETQ. The CDR3 DNA sequence: TGCGCCAGCAGCCCACGAGGCGGGGGCCCCAAGGCGGGTGAGCAGTACTTC. It encodes CASSPRGGGPKAGEQYF.